This TCR beta chain was recovered during a study of regulatory T cells in long-lasting Graves disease. Study results and caveats: More public clonotypes were shared by persistent patients (under 3,000) than by new patients (approximately 1,000). Among samples with persistent disease, TRBV28, TRBJ1-2 and TRBJ2-5 were favored.

As for this clonotype: Its antigen is currently unknown. Being one base from a much bigger clone, this may be a read error.

CDR3 size: 15 residues. The germline gives CDR1 SNHLY, CDR2 FYNNEI. For TCR beta, libraries came from iRepertoire HTBI primers and Arm-PCR of CDR3 regions. Each CDR3 protein gets one entry after TCRdb re-called the multiplex PCR reads with MiXCR. The sample lists about 560,000 distinct CDR3 sequences, about 15% seen once, with 9.5% to 15% in the top ten. The time point is: newly diagnosed GD, antithyroid drugs for less than 3 months. Following extraction of RNA from PBMCs, that RNA was used to make the TCR library. The data were also submitted as part of a second study, on T cells in Graves' hyperthyroidism and ophthalmopathy. As that report states: Researchers barred patients who had uncontrolled infection, other autoimmune disease, pregnancy or lactation.

The specimen comprised peripheral blood mononuclear cells (PBMCs), sampled at new diagnosis, from a patient treated with antithyroid drugs. V gene TRBV2 combines with J gene TRBJ2-5; 9 nucleotides match TRBD1. This TCR was sampled from a man younger than 35 with Graves disease. This CDR3 is CVSRSRDRAGETQYF. CDR3 nucleotide sequence: TGTGTCAGCAGGTCCCGGGACAGGGCTGGGGAGACCCAGTACTTC.